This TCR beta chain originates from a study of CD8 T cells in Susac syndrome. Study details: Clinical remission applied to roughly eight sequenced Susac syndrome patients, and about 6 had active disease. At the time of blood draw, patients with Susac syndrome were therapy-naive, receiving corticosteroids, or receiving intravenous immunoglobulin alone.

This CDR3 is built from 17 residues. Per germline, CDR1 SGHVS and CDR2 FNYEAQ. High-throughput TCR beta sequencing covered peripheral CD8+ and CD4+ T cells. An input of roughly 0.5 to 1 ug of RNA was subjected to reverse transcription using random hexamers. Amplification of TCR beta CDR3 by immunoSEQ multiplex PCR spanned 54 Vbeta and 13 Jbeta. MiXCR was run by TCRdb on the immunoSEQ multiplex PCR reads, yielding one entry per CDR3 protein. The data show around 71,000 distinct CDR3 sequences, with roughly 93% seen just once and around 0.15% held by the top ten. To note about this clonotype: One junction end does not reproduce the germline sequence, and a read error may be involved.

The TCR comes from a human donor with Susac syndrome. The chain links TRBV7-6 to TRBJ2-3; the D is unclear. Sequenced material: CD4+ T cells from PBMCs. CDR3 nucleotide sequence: TGTGCCAGCAGCTTAGGGGCTAGGATGAGTGGCACGGATACGCAGTATTTT. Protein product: CASSLGARMSGTDTQYF. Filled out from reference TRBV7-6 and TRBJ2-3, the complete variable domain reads GAGVSQSPRYKVTKRGQDVALRCDPISGHVSLYWYRQALGQGPEFLTYFNYEAQQDKSGLPNDRFSAERPEGSISTLTIQRTEQRDSAMYRCASSLGARMSGTDTQYFGPGTRLTVL.